The 27 T cell receptor beta chains in this list originate from one sample, sequenced in a study of regulatory T cells in long-lasting Graves disease. Time point described: newly diagnosed GD, antithyroid drugs for less than 3 months. After RNA was extracted from PBMCs, the TCR library was made from it. For TCR beta, libraries came from iRepertoire HTBI primers and Arm-PCR of CDR3 regions. A single record per CDR3 protein comes from TCRdb applying MiXCR to the multiplex PCR reads. Altogether fewer than 350,000 distinct CDR3 sequences are present, roughly 18% being singletons, with the ten largest covering more than 35%. The sequences come from peripheral blood mononuclear cells (PBMCs), collected at new diagnosis, from a patient treated with antithyroid drugs. The receptors stem from a female donor with Graves disease.

This chain uses TRBV11-2 with TRBJ1-2; a weak D match, TRBD1 (6 bases). V was trimmed by 0 bases and J by 6 bases, leaving 14 bases between them. This CDR3 has 15 residues. In germline, CDR1 is SGHAT, CDR2 FQNNGV. The CDR3 nucleotides read TGTGCCAGCAGCTTAGATGGGGGCGAGGGAGATGGCTACACCTTC. It codes for CASSLDGGEGDGYTF.

This clonotype came up many times. The genes are TRBV29-1 and TRBJ1-5; D gene ambiguous. Germline V gives CDR1 SQVTM, CDR2 ANQGSEA. The CDR3 contains 15 residues. V gave up 2 bases and J gave up 6 bases, with 17 bases separating them. CDR3 coding DNA: TGCAGCGTTGAACTTGACGGGTATTCCGGTCAGCCCCAGCATTTT. This sequence encodes CSVELDGYSGQPQHF.

The chain carries TRBV6-1 and TRBJ1-3; 7 nucleotides line up with TRBD1. This CDR3 comprises 15 residues. Trimming removed 10 bases from V and 1 base from J; junction bases left unmatched: 10. The germline gives CDR1 MNHNS, CDR2 SASEGT. The CDR3 is CATRTDRDSGNTIYF. As DNA, the CDR3 is TGTGCCACCCGAACCGACAGGGATTCTGGAAACACCATATATTTT.

The table lists this clonotype with many counts. The CDR3 region is CAWSVLALNEQFF. Here the CDR3 DNA reads TGTGCCTGGAGTGTCCTAGCCCTCAATGAGCAGTTCTTC. The gene calls are TRBV30 and TRBJ2-1, with D possibly matching TRBD2 (5 bases). With 0 bases removed from V and 6 bases from J, the gap between germline ends came to 9 bases. The germline V gene has CDR1 GTSNPN and CDR2 SVGIG (reference sequence). This CDR3 has 13 residues.

This clonotype was recorded at least ten times. The chain has TRBV27 and TRBJ2-7; D remains ambiguous. The CDR3 loop spans 13 amino acids. Trimming removed 6 bases at V and 7 bases at J, with 16 bases between. Germline loops: CDR1 MNHEY, CDR2 SMNVEV (reference sequence). The CDR3 coding sequence is TGTGCCAGCAGAGTCCAGCCCCGTTCGGAGCAGTACTTC. The encoded protein is CASRVQPRSEQYF.

This clonotype has ten or more counts. V gene TRBV14 combines with J gene TRBJ1-2; D is ambiguous. Trimming cost V 4 bases and J 13 bases, with 16 bases left between them. Germline values: CDR1 SGHDN, CDR2 FVKESK. The CDR3 spans 12 residues. CDR3: CASSPLSGSLTF. The CDR3 coding sequence is TGTGCCAGCAGCCCCTTAAGCGGGAGTCTCACCTTC.

This clonotype was seen ten or more times. J is TRBJ2-7 and V is TRBV19; weak D call: TRBD2 (6 bases). This CDR3 is 16 amino acids long. V lost 3 bases, J lost 2 bases, and 17 bases lay in between. Germline CDR1 is LNHDA and CDR2 is SQIVND (reference sequence). The CDR3 bases are TGTGCCAGTAGTATTGGGTCAGGGACTGGGCCCTACGAGCAGTACTTC. Translating gives CASSIGSGTGPYEQYF.

Comments on this clonotype: Since no conserved phenylalanine or tryptophan closes the CDR3, a read error is the likely cause. This chain joins TRBV2 and TRBJ2-1; weak D call: TRBD2 (5 bases). Germline V CDR1 and CDR2: SNHLY, FYNNEI. Trimming shortened V by 0 bases and J by 9 bases, and 9 bases separated the two germline ends. This CDR3 spans 13 amino acids. Written as DNA, the CDR3 is TGTGCCAGCAGTGAAGCGCCGGGGAGTGAGCAGTTCCTC. Residues: CASSEAPGSEQFL.

The J gene is TRBJ1-1, the V gene TRBV28, with 9 bases aligning to TRBD1. After removal of 3 bases from V and 11 bases from J, the junction contained 13 bases not matched to a gene. Germline V gene data show CDR1 as MDHEN and CDR2 as SYDVKM. CDR3 length equals 15 residues. This CDR3 reads CASSLFTIGTGTAFF. CDR3 coding DNA: TGTGCCAGCAGTTTGTTCACTATCGGGACAGGGACTGCTTTCTTT. Full variable domain (missing parts from reference TRBV28 and TRBJ1-1): DVKVTQSSRYLVKRTGEKVFLECVQDMDHENMFWYRQDPGLGLRLIYFSYDVKMKEKGDIPEGYSVSREKKERFSLILESASTNQTSMYLCASSLFTIGTGTAFFGQGTRLTVV.

This clonotype was detected many times. The CDR3 reads CASSLSRSDPGPQYF. CDR3 in DNA: TGTGCCAGCAGTTTATCCCGCAGTGATCCCGGGCCCCAGTACTTC. The chain is built from TRBV28 and TRBJ2-5; no clear D. Per germline, CDR1 MDHEN and CDR2 SYDVKM. The CDR3 is 15 residues long. Trimming removed 1 base from V and 9 bases from J, with 18 bases in between.

Concerning this clonotype itself: This may be a read error: a much more frequent sequence differs by one nucleotide. The genes are TRBV7-9 and TRBJ2-7, with unresolved D. The CDR3 consists of 13 residues. Trimming took 2 bases from V and 7 from J, leaving 12 bases between them. The V gene's germline CDR1 is SEHNR and CDR2 FQNEAQ (reference sequence). The CDR3 sequence is CASSLIIGHEQYF. In DNA, the CDR3 is TGTGCCAGCAGCTTAATCATTGGCCATGAGCAGTACTTC. The entire variable domain, with the rest obtained from reference TRBV7-9 and TRBJ2-7, is as follows: DTGVSQNPRHKITKRGQNVTFRCDPISEHNRLYWYRQTLGQGPEFLTYFQNEAQLEKSRLLSDRFSAERPKGSFSTLEIQRTEQGDSAMYLCASSLIIGHEQYFGPGTRLTVT.

This clonotype was counted ten times or more. The chain employs TRBV5-1 and TRBJ2-7; 9 bases fit TRBD1. Germline values: CDR1 SGHRS, CDR2 YFSETQ. V shed 1 base, J shed 5 bases, and the junction held 4 bases outside the gene matches. The CDR3 is made up of 14 amino acids. CDR3 bases: TGCGCCAGCAGCTTGTCACAGGGGGCCAACGAGCAGTACTTC. It yields the protein CASSLSQGANEQYF.

V is TRBV27 and J is TRBJ2-5; 16 bases are shared with TRBD2. The CDR3 length is 22 residues. The V segment lost 5 bases and the J segment 2 bases; nucleotides outside the gene matches: 20. In germline, CDR1 is MNHEY, CDR2 SMNVEV (reference sequence). In DNA form, the CDR3 reads TGTGCCAGCAGTGTAAAAGGAGGGCTACCGGGACTAGCGGGAGGGAGGCAAGAGACCCAGTACTTC. Protein: CASSVKGGLPGLAGGRQETQYF.

The chain is built from TRBV4-1 and TRBJ2-1, with a weak D call TRBD1 (6 bases). Germline V CDR1 and CDR2: MGHRA, YSYEKL. The CDR3 is 16 amino acids. V was cut by 0 bases and J by 3 bases, with 12 bases left in between. CDR3 residues: CASSQDPTGIYNEQFF. The CDR3 region has the DNA TGCGCCAGCAGCCAAGACCCAACAGGGATCTACAATGAGCAGTTCTTC.

On this clonotype: Since a much larger clone is just one base distant, this may be a read error. The V call is TRBV12-5, the J call TRBJ1-6, with TRBD1 matching over 7 bases. Per germline, CDR1 LGHNT and CDR2 FRNRAP. The CDR3 contains 17 residues. Trimming took 6 bases from V and 8 from J; bases not matched to a gene: 16. The chain's CDR3 is CASGSRDSSSGYSPLHF. As DNA, the CDR3 is TGTGCTAGTGGCAGCCGGGACAGTTCGAGTGGTTATTCACCCCTCCACTTT.

The CDR3 nucleotides are TGTGCCAGCAGTTTAGGACCAAGCCCCGTCTCCTACGAGCAGTACTTC. It specifies CASSLGPSPVSYEQYF. The chain has TRBV28 and TRBJ2-7; no clear D gene. Trimming removed 2 bases from V and 0 bases from J, with 14 bases in between. Looked up from germline, CDR1 is MDHEN and CDR2 is SYDVKM. CDR3 length equals 16 residues. Filled out from reference TRBV28 and TRBJ2-7, the complete variable domain reads DVKVTQSSRYLVKRTGEKVFLECVQDMDHENMFWYRQDPGLGLRLIYFSYDVKMKEKGDIPEGYSVSREKKERFSLILESASTNQTSMYLCASSLGPSPVSYEQYFGPGTRLTVT.

This clonotype was seen a handful of times. The junction and the germline gene differ at one end; a read error may be behind it. J is TRBJ2-7 and V is TRBV19, with unresolved D. The CDR3 totals 14 residues. Looked up from germline, CDR1 is LNHDA and CDR2 is SQIVND (reference sequence). This CDR3 reads CASSLEGPTYEQYF. CDR3 sequence (DNA): TGTGCCAGTAGTTTAGAAGGACCTACCTACGAGCAGTACTTC.

This clonotype appeared many times. V and J are TRBV19 and TRBJ1-1; perhaps TRBD1 as D (6 bases). CDR1 LNHDA and CDR2 SQIVND come from the germline V gene (reference sequence). The CDR3 loop spans 13 amino acids. The V end lost 5 bases, the J end lost 4 bases, and 11 bases lay between the germline ends. Here the CDR3 reads CASSWGAPTEAFF. Written as DNA, the CDR3 is TGTGCCAGTAGTTGGGGGGCGCCCACTGAAGCTTTCTTT.

This clonotype came up many times. This sequence joins TRBV2 and TRBJ2-5; 9 positions agree with TRBD2. Per germline, CDR1 SNHLY and CDR2 FYNNEI. This CDR3 comprises 15 residues. Germline trimming cut 7 bases from V and 4 bases from J; bases unmatched to any gene: 10. DNA of the CDR3: TGTGCCAGCACCGTGGTTGGACTAGCGATAGAGACCCAGTACTTC. Amino acid sequence: CASTVVGLAIETQYF.

This clonotype has more than one count but fewer than ten. The chain carries TRBV13 and TRBJ1-2; 10 bases are a match to TRBD1. This CDR3 is built from 16 residues. V was clipped by 5 bases and J by 2 bases; unmatched bases: 8. Germline CDR1 reads PRHDT; CDR2 reads FYEKMQ (reference sequence). The CDR3 DNA reads TGTGCCAGCAGCAAAGACAGGGGGCTCGGGAACTATGGCTACACCTTC. Amino acids: CASSKDRGLGNYGYTF. The entire variable domain, with the rest obtained from reference TRBV13 and TRBJ1-2, is as follows: AAGVIQSPRHLIKEKRETATLKCYPIPRHDTVYWYQQGPGQDPQFLISFYEKMQSDKGSIPDRFSAQQFSDYHSELNMSSLELGDSALYFCASSKDRGLGNYGYTFGSGTRLTVV.

This clonotype was detected ten times or more. The chain combines TRBV28 with TRBJ2-7, with 7 positions matching TRBD1. Unmatched junction bases numbered 12, after V lost 6 bases and J lost 1 base. Germline CDR1 MDHEN, CDR2 SYDVKM. CDR3 size: 16 residues. Here the CDR3 DNA reads TGTGCCAGCAGCCCATTCAAACCGGGACAGTCCTACGAGCAGTACTTC. Its protein product is CASSPFKPGQSYEQYF.

This clonotype was recorded at least ten times. This chain links TRBV7-9 with TRBJ2-7; the D gene is possibly TRBD1 (5 bases). Trimming removed 5 bases at V and 0 bases at J, with 17 bases between. CDR1 is SEHNR and CDR2 is FQNEAQ in the germline V gene (reference sequence). The CDR3 is 16 residues long. The CDR3 spells CASSLTGRGGSYEQYF. The CDR3 DNA reads as TGTGCCAGCAGCCTAACTGGAAGGGGTGGCTCCTACGAGCAGTACTTC.

The chain combines TRBV6-1 with TRBJ2-1; D is ambiguous. Trimming stripped 6 bases from V and 9 bases from J, with 15 bases between. This CDR3 contains 13 residues. Looked up from germline, CDR1 is MNHNS and CDR2 is SASEGT. In DNA, the CDR3 is TGTGCCAGCAGACATCCGCTAGGGCTTGAGCAGTTCTTC. This sequence encodes CASRHPLGLEQFF.

This clonotype was seen only once. This may be a read error, as it is one base from a much larger clone. The chain couples TRBV28 to TRBJ2-7, with TRBD2 matching 9 bases. Trimming removed 5 bases from V and 5 bases from J; junction bases left unmatched: 4. This CDR3 has 13 residues. Germline values: CDR1 MDHEN, CDR2 SYDVKM. CDR3 nucleotide sequence: TGTGCCAGCAGTCTGGGACTAGCTCACGAGCAGTACTTC. Amino acid sequence: CASSLGLAHEQYF.

Concerning this clonotype: A read error is likely here: a far larger clone is one base away. It is likely a read error, because the conserved phenylalanine at the end of the CDR3 is missing. The V call is TRBV7-2, the J call TRBJ2-2, with a weak D call TRBD2 (6 bases). CDR3 length: 17 residues. Germline CDR1 is SGHTA and CDR2 is FQGNSA. V lost 4 bases and J 3 bases, leaving 18 bases between the germline ends. This chain's CDR3 is CASSSAPSARDTGELFY. CDR3 nucleotides: TGTGCCAGCAGCTCAGCCCCTAGCGCCAGAGACACCGGGGAGCTGTTTTAT.

This clonotype was detected many times. V is TRBV2 and J is TRBJ2-2, with D hard to call. Germline loops: CDR1 SNHLY, CDR2 FYNNEI. This CDR3 has 16 residues. V was trimmed by 8 bases and J by 2 bases, leaving 18 bases between them. CDR3 sequence: CASGHKETDNTGELFF. The CDR3 DNA is TGTGCCAGCGGGCACAAGGAGACGGATAACACCGGGGAGCTGTTTTTT.

The chain has TRBV20-1 and TRBJ2-1; D gene unclear. Germline loops: CDR1 DFQATT, CDR2 SNEGSKA (reference sequence). Between the trimmed V and J ends, which lost 4 bases and 8 bases, there was a span of 15 bases. This CDR3 has 13 amino acids. The CDR3 DNA reads TGCAGTGCTACAAACAGACTTATGTATGAGCAGTTCTTC. Its translation is CSATNRLMYEQFF.